Listed below are T cell receptor beta chains from one sample, sequenced in a study of T cell responses to AZD1222 COVID-19 vaccine. Using immunoSEQ multiplex PCR, the repertoire was profiled, and TCRdb retains in-frame clones only, with some absent. The profile covers roughly 180,000 clones, with about 87% appearing a single time and 2.5% to 3% taken by the ten largest. The sequences come from peripheral blood, collected on day 0 of MenACWY control vaccination. The receptors derive from an adult in good health. Each CDR3 is given with its conserved first and last residue. The order of the fields is clone size, V gene, J gene, D gene, CDR3 protein, CDR3 DNA. D genes are given only for firm matches. The size entry is marked missing in some rows and otherwise reads once, few, many or a size class.

size: once
V: TRBV28
J: TRBJ1-5
D: -
CDR3: CASSLVNNQPQHF
DNA: TGTGCCAGCAGTTTAGTCAACAATCAGCCCCAGCATTTT

size: -
V: TRBV6-1
J: TRBJ1-6
D: TRBD1
CDR3: CASSDQGAYNSPLHF
DNA: TGTGCCAGCAGTGACCAGGGGGCTTATAATTCACCCCTCCACTTT

size: -
V: TRBV27
J: TRBJ1-2
D: -
CDR3: CASSFSGAYGYTF
DNA: TGTGCCAGCAGTTTTTCCGGGGCATATGGCTACACCTTC

size: -
V: TRBV28
J: TRBJ2-7
D: TRBD2
CDR3: CASLGLAGISYEQYF
DNA: TGTGCCAGTTTGGGGCTAGCGGGGATCTCCTACGAGCAGTACTTC

size: -
V: TRBV9
J: TRBJ2-2
D: TRBD2
CDR3: CASSSASGGAFGGELFF
DNA: TGTGCCAGCAGCTCCGCTAGCGGGGGGGCCTTCGGCGGGGAGCTGTTTTTT

size: -
V: TRBV3-1/TRBV3-2
J: TRBJ1-4
D: -
CDR3: CASSQKGTWGGGKWVLFF
DNA: TGTGCCAGCAGCCAAAAAGGGACGTGGGGTGGGGGTAAGTGGGTTCTGTTTTTT

size: -
V: TRBV4-1
J: TRBJ2-7
D: -
CDR3: CASSQVYRGGNEQYF
DNA: TGCGCCAGCAGCCAAGTCTACAGGGGAGGGAACGAGCAGTACTTC

size: -
V: TRBV6-5
J: TRBJ2-1
D: -
CDR3: CASSYSGNEQFF
DNA: TGTGCCAGCAGTTACTCAGGAAATGAGCAGTTCTTC

size: -
V: TRBV5-8
J: TRBJ1-5
D: -
CDR3: CASSPVRVNQPQHF
DNA: TGTGCCAGCAGCCCGGTAAGGGTCAATCAGCCCCAGCATTTT

size: -
V: TRBV7-9
J: TRBJ1-1
D: TRBD1
CDR3: CASSLGDRGTEAFF
DNA: TGTGCCAGCAGCCTCGGAGACAGGGGCACTGAAGCTTTCTTT

size: -
V: TRBV6-5
J: TRBJ1-6
D: -
CDR3: CASSSRGNYNSPLHF
DNA: TGTGCCAGCAGTTCGCGGGGTAACTATAATTCACCCCTCCACTTT

size: few
V: TRBV19
J: TRBJ1-3
D: -
CDR3: CASRQVAGNTIYF
DNA: TGTGCCAGCAGGCAGGTGGCTGGAAACACCATATATTTT

size: -
V: TRBV27
J: TRBJ2-7
D: -
CDR3: CASSPPQASSREQYF
DNA: TGTGCCAGCAGTCCACCGCAGGCTTCGTCCCGCGAGCAGTACTTC

size: -
V: TRBV27
J: TRBJ1-2
D: -
CDR3: CASRSPSNSYGYTF
DNA: TGTGCCAGCAGATCCCCTTCTAATAGTTATGGCTACACCTTC

size: -
V: TRBV15
J: TRBJ1-4
D: -
CDR3: CATSLDKAGEKLFF
DNA: TGTGCCACCAGCTTAGACAAGGCGGGTGAAAAACTGTTTTTT

size: -
V: TRBV27
J: TRBJ1-2
D: -
CDR3: CASSFSGQTNYGYTF
DNA: TGTGCCAGCAGTTTTTCAGGCCAGACTAACTATGGCTACACCTTC

size: -
V: TRBV11-1
J: TRBJ2-7
D: TRBD1
CDR3: CASSPTPGQLEQYF
DNA: TGTGCCAGCAGCCCGACCCCGGGACAGTTGGAGCAGTACTTC

size: -
V: TRBV9
J: TRBJ2-2
D: TRBD2
CDR3: CASSGPRLSGGPTGELFF
DNA: TGTGCCAGCAGCGGACCACGGCTTAGCGGGGGGCCTACCGGGGAGCTGTTTTTT

size: -
V: TRBV7-9
J: TRBJ2-7
D: TRBD1
CDR3: CASSLVEGTAGPEQYF
DNA: TGTGCCAGCAGCTTGGTCGAAGGGACAGCCGGTCCCGAGCAGTACTTC

size: -
V: TRBV13
J: TRBJ2-1
D: TRBD2
CDR3: CASSPLLTSGGHNEQFF
DNA: TGTGCCAGCAGCCCGCTTTTGACTAGCGGGGGACACAATGAGCAGTTCTTC

size: -
V: TRBV29-1
J: TRBJ2-7
D: -
CDR3: CSTSAGSVYEQYF
DNA: TGCAGCACGTCAGCCGGGAGCGTCTACGAGCAGTACTTC

size: -
V: TRBV28
J: TRBJ1-1
D: TRBD1
CDR3: CASSPSNDRVTEAFF
DNA: TGTGCCAGCAGTCCCTCCAACGACAGGGTGACTGAAGCTTTCTTT